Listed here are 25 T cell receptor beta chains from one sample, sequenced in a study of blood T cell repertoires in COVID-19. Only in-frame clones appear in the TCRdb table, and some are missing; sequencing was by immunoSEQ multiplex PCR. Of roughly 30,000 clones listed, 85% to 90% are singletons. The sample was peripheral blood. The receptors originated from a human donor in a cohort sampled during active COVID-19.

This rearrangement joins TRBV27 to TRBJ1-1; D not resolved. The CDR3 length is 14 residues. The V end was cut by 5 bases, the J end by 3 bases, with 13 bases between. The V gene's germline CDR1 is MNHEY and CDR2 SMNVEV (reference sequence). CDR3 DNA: TGTGCCAGCAGTCCAGGAGGGCGGCACACTGAAGCTTTCTTT. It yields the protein CASSPGGRHTEAFF.

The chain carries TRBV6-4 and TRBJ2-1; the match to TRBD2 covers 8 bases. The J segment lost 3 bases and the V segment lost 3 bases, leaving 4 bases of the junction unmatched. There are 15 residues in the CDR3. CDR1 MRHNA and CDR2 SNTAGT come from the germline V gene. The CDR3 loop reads CASSEFGGVYNEQFF. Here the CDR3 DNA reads TGTGCCAGCAGTGAATTCGGGGGGGTCTACAATGAGCAGTTCTTC.

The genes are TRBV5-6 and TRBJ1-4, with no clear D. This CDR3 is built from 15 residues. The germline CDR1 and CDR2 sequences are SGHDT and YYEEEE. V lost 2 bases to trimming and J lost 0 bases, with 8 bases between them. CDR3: CASSLLGPTNEKLFF. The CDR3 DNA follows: TGTGCCAGCAGCTTATTGGGCCCAACTAATGAAAAACTGTTTTTT.

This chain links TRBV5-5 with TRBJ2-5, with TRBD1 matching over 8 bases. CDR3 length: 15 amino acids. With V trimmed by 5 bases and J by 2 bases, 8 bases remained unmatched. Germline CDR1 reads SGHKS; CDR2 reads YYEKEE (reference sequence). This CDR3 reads CASRPRGQEQETQYF. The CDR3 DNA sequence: TGTGCCAGCAGGCCGCGGGGACAGGAACAAGAGACCCAGTACTTC.

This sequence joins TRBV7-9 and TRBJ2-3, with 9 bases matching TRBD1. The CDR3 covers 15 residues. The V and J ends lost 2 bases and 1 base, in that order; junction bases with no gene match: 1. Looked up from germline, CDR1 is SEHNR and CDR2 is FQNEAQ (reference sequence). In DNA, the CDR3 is TGTGCCAGCAGCTTACGACAGGGGGGCACAGATACGCAGTATTTT. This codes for CASSLRQGGTDTQYF. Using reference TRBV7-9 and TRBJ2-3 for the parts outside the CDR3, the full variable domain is DTGVSQNPRHKITKRGQNVTFRCDPISEHNRLYWYRQTLGQGPEFLTYFQNEAQLEKSRLLSDRFSAERPKGSFSTLEIQRTEQGDSAMYLCASSLRQGGTDTQYFGPGTRLTVL.

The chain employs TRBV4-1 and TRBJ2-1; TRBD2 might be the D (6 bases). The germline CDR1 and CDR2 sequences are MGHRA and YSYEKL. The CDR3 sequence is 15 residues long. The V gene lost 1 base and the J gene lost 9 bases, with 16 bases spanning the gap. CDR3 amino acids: CASSQGLTGEGEQFF. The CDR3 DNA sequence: TGCGCCAGCAGCCAAGGTCTGACGGGGGAAGGTGAGCAGTTCTTC.

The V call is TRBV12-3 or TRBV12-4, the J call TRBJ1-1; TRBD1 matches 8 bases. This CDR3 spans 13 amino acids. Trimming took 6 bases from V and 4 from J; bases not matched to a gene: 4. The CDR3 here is CASRITGGTEAFF. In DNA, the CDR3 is TGTGCCAGCAGAATTACAGGGGGCACTGAAGCTTTCTTT.

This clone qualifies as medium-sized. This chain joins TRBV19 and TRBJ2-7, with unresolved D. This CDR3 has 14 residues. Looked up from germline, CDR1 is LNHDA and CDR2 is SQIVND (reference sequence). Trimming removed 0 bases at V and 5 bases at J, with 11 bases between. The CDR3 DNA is TGTGCCAGTAGTATAGATCTCAGTTTTGACGAGCAGTACTTC. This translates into CASSIDLSFDEQYF.

CDR3 coding DNA: TGTGCCACCAGTGATTCAGGACAGCAAGAGACCCAGTACTTC. The encoded protein is CATSDSGQQETQYF. V is TRBV24-1 and J is TRBJ2-5, with D tentatively TRBD1 (6 bases). The CDR3 spans 14 residues. V lost 2 bases and J 2 bases, leaving 8 bases between the germline ends. CDR1 KGHDR and CDR2 SFDVKD come from the germline V gene.

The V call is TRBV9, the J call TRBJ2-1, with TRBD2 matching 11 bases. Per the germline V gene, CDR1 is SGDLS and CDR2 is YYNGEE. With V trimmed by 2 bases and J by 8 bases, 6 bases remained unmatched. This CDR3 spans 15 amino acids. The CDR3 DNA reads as TGTGCCAGCAGCGTGACTAGCGGGACGGCAGATGAGCAGTTCTTC. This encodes CASSVTSGTADEQFF.

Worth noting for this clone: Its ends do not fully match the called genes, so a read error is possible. The CDR3 region is CASGGTGMVF. In nucleotides, the CDR3 is TGTGCCAGTGGTGGGACAGGGATGGTCTTC. This chain connects TRBV19 to TRBJ2-1, with TRBD1 identical over 9 bases. From germline, CDR1 is LNHDA and CDR2 SQIVND (reference sequence). This CDR3 is built from 10 residues.

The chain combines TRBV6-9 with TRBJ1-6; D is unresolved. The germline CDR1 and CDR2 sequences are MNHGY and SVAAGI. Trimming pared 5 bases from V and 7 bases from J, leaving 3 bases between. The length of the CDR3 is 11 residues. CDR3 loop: CASSQNSPLHF. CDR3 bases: TGTGCCAGCAGTCAAAATTCACCCCTCCACTTT.

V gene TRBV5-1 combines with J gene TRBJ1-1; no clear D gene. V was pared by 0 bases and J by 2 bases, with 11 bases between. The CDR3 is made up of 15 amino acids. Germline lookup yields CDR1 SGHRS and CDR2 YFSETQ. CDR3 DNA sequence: TGCGCCAGCAGCTTGGTGCTAGGTGGTAACACTGAAGCTTTCTTT. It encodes CASSLVLGGNTEAFF.

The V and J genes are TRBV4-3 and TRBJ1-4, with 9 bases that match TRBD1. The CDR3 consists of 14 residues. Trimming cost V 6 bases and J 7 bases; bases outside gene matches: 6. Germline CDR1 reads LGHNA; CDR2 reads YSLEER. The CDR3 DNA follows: TGCGCCAGCAGTGTCGGGACAGGGTTTGAAAAACTGTTTTTT. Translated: CASSVGTGFEKLFF.

The CDR3: CASSSSTGLNSPLHF. CDR3 sequence (DNA): TGTGCCAGCAGCTCGTCGACAGGATTAAATTCACCCCTCCACTTT. The V gene is TRBV7-3, the J gene TRBJ1-6, with D possibly being TRBD1 (6 bases). This CDR3 spans 15 amino acids. V was pared by 4 bases and J by 7 bases, with 14 bases between. The germline CDR1 and CDR2 sequences are SGHTA and FQGTGA.

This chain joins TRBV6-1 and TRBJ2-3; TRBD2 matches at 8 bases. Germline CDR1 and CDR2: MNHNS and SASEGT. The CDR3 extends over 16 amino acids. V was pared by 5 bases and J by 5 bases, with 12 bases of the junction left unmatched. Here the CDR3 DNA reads TGTGCCAGCAGTCAAGACGGCGGGGGGTTTGAAGATACGCAGTATTTT. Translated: CASSQDGGGFEDTQYF.

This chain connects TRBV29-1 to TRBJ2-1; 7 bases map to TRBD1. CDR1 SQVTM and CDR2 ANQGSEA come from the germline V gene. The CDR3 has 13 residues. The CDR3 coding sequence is TGCAGAGCCGGGGACAGACCATACAATGAGCAGTTCTTC. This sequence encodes CRAGDRPYNEQFF.

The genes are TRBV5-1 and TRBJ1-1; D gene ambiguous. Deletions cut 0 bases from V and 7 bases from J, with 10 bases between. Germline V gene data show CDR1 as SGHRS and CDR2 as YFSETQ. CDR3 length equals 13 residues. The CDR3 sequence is CASSLVHSDEAFF. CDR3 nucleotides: TGCGCCAGCAGCTTGGTGCACTCTGATGAAGCTTTCTTT.

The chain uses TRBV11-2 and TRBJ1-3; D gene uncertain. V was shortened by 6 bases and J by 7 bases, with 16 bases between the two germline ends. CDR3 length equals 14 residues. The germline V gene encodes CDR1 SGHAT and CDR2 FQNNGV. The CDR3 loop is CASSHPGLGNTIYF. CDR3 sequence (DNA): TGTGCCAGCAGTCATCCGGGATTGGGGAACACCATATATTTT.

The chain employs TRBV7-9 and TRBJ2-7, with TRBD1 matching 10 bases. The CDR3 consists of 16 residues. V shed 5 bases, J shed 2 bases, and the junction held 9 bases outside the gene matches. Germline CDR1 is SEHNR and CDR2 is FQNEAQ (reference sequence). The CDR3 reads CASSRKGTGVAYEQYF. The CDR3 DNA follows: TGTGCCAGCAGCCGTAAAGGGACAGGGGTTGCCTACGAGCAGTACTTC.

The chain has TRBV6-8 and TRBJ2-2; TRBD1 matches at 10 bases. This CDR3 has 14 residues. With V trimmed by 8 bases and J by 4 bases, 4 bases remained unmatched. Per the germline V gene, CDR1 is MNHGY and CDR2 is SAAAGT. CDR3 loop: CASGTGDGTGELFF. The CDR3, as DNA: TGTGCCAGCGGGACAGGGGATGGCACCGGGGAGCTGTTTTTT.

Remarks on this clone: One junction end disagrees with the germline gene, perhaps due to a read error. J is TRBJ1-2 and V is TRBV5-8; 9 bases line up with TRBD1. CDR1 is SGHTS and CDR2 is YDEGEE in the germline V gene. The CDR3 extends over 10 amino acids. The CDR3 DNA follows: TGTGCCAGCAGCTTGTTGGGACAGGGATTC. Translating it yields CASSLLGQGF. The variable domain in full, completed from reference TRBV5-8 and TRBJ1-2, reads EAGVTQSPTHLIKTRGQQATLRCSPISGHTSVYWYQQALGLGLQFLLWYDEGEERNRGNFPPRFSGRQFPNYSSELNVNALELEDSALYLCASSLLGQGFGSGTRLTVV.

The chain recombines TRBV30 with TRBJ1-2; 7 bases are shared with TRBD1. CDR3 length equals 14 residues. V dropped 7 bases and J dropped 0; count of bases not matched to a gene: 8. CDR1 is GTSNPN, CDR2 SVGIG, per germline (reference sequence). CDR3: CAFSGGGSNYGYTF. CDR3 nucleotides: TGTGCCTTTTCAGGGGGAGGATCTAACTATGGCTACACCTTC.

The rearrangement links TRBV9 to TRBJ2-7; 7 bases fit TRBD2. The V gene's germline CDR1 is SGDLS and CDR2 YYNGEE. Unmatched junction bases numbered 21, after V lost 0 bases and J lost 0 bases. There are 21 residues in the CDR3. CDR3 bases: TGTGCCAGCAGCGTAGGCCCAATCCCGTGGGGGGAGCGGGGCAACTCCTACGAGCAGTACTTC. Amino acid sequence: CASSVGPIPWGERGNSYEQYF.

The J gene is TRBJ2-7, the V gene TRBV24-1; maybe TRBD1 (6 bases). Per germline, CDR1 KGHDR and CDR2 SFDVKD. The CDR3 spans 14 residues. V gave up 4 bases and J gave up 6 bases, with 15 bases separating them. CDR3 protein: CATSDVGDKSEQYF. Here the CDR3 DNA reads TGTGCCACCAGTGACGTGGGGGACAAATCCGAGCAGTACTTC.